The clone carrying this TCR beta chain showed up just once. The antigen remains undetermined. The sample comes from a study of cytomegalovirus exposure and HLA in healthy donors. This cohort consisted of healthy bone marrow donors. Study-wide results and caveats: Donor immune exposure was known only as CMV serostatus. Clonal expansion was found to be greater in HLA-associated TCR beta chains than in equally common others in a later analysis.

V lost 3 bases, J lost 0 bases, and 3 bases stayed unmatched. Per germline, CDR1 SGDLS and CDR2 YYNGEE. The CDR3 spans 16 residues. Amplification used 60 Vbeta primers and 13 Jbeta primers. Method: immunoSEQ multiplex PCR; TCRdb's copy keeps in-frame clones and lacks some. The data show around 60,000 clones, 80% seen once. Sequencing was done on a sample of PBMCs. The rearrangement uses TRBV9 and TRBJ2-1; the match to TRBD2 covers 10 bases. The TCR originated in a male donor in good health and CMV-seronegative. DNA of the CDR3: TGTGCCAGCAGCGCTCAGCGGGGGGGCTCCTACAATGAGCAGTTCTTC. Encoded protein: CASSAQRGGSYNEQFF. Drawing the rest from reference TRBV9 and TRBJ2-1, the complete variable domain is DSGVTQTPKHLITATGQRVTLRCSPRSGDLSVYWYQQSLDQGLQFLIQYYNGEERAKGNILERFSAQQFPDLHSELNLSSLELGDSALYFCASSAQRGGSYNEQFFGPGTRLTVL.